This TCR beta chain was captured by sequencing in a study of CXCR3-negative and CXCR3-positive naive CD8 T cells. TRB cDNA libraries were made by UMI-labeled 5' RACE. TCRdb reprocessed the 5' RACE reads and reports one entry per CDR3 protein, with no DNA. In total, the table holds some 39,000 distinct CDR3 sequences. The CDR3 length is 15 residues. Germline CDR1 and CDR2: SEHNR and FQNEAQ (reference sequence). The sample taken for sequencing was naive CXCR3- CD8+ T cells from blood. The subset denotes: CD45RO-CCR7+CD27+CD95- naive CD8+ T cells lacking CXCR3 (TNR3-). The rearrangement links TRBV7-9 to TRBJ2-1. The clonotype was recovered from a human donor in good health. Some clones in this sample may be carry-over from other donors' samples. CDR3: CASSLDTGLYNEQFF.